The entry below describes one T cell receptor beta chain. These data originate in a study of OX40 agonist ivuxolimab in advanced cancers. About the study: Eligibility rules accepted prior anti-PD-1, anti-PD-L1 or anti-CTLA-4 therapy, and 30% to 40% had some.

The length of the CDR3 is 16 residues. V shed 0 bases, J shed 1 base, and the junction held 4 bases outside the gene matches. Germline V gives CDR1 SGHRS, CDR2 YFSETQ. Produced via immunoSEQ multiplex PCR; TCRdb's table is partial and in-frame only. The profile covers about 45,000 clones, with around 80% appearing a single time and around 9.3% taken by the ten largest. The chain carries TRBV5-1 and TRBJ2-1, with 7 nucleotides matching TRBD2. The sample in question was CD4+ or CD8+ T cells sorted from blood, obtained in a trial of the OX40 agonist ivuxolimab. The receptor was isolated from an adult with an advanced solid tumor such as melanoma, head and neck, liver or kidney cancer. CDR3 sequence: CASSLGGGRSYNEQFF. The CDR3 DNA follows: TGCGCCAGCAGCTTGGGGGGAGGGAGATCCTACAATGAGCAGTTCTTC. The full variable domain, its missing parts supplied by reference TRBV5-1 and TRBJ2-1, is KAGVTQTPRYLIKTRGQQVTLSCSPISGHRSVSWYQQTPGQGLQFLFEYFSETQRNKGNFPGRFSGRQFSNSRSEMNVSTLELGDSALYLCASSLGGGRSYNEQFFGPGTRLTVL.